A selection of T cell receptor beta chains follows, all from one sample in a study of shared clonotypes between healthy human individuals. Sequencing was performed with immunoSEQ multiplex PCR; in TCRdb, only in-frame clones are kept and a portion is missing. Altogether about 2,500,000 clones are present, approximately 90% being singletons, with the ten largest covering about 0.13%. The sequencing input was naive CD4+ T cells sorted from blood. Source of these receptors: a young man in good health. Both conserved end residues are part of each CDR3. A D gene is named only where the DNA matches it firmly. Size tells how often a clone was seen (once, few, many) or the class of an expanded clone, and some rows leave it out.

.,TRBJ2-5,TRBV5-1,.,TGCGCCAGCAGCTTGGAAGGGGGGAGGCGGGAGACCCAGTACTTC,CASSLEGGRRETQYF
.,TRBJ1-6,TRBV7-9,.,TGTGCCAGCAGCTTCGGGGATATTTATAATTCACCCCTCCACTTT,CASSFGDIYNSPLHF
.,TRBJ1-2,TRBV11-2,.,TGTGCCAGCAGCTTAGCCAAGACTGTTGGCTACACCTTC,CASSLAKTVGYTF
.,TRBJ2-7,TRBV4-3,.,TGCGCCAGCAGCCAAGGGTGGCGGATAGAGTACTACGAGCAGTACTTC,CASSQGWRIEYYEQYF
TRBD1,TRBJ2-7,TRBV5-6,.,TGTGCCAGCAGCTCGCCGGGACAGGGATCCTACGAGCAGTACTTC,CASSSPGQGSYEQYF
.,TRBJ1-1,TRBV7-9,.,TGTGCCAGCAGCCAAAAAACAGGGCAGGCTGAAGCTTTCTTT,CASSQKTGQAEAFF
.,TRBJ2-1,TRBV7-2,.,TGTGCCAGCATCCTCCATGGGGGGAACAACAATGAGCAGTTCTTC,CASILHGGNNNEQFF
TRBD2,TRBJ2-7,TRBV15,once,TGTGCCACCAGCAGAGAACTAGCGGGAGCCTACGAGCAGTACTTC,CATSRELAGAYEQYF
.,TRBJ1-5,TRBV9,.,TGTGCCAGCAGCGTAGGACTCGGGGGGCCCCAGCATTTT,CASSVGLGGPQHF
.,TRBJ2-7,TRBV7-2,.,TGTGCCAGCAGCTTAGCGAGGAGAGGCACGGCCGAGCAGTACTTC,CASSLARRGTAEQYF
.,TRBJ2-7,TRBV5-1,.,TGCGCCAGCAGCTTGGGTGGCGGGGGCCCCTACGAGCAGTACTTC,CASSLGGGGPYEQYF
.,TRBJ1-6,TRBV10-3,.,TGTGCCATCAGTCCGGGGCAGAGAGATTCACCCCTCCACTTT,CAISPGQRDSPLHF
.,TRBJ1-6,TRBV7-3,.,TGTGCCAGCAGCTTAGGGTCCTATAATTCACCCCTCCACTTT,CASSLGSYNSPLHF
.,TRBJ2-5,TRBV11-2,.,TGTGCCAGCAGCCCCCAGGGACAAGAGACCCAGTACTTC,CASSPQGQETQYF
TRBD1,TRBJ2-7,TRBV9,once,TGTGCCAGCAGCGGCCAGGGACAGGGTGCCTACGAGCAGTACTTC,CASSGQGQGAYEQYF